This T cell receptor (beta chain) was identified during a study of T cell responses to AZD1222 COVID-19 vaccine. Study-wide background: Second doses at about 4 or about 12 weeks were pooled.

Points from the study as a whole: Possibly, clonal diversity was underestimated; donors were largely white British and included more females. Baseline seropositives among AZD1222 recipients totaled only 5 to 7. Within unmutated variant regions lay the reported targets of nearly half of spike-specific TCRs.

This clone came up once. Its specificity is not known. The germline gives CDR1 SGHTA, CDR2 FQGNSA. The CDR3 spans 14 residues. Deletions cut 2 bases from V and 4 bases from J, with 9 bases between. Libraries were prepared by immunoSEQ multiplex PCR; TCRdb keeps only in-frame clonotypes and omits some of them. Of about 94,000 clones in the sample, approximately 91% were seen once. Specimen: peripheral blood, collected on day 0 of AZD1222 vaccination. This TCR was sampled from an adult in good health. This chain joins TRBV7-2 and TRBJ1-3, with unresolved D. The DNA for the CDR3 is TGTGCCAGCAGCTTACCCCGAAGGGGAAACACCATATATTTT. Translation gives CASSLPRRGNTIYF.